Below are 28 T cell receptor beta chains sequenced from a single sample in a study of cytomegalovirus exposure and HLA in healthy donors. Researchers ran the PCR with 60 Vbeta and 13 Jbeta primers. Repertoires were generated with immunoSEQ multiplex PCR, while TCRdb's copy carries only in-frame clones and drops some. The sample consists of about 170,000 clones, around 78% of them appearing once. Sequenced sample: PBMCs. Source of these receptors: a woman aged 30 to 39 in good health and CMV-seropositive.

The chain joins TRBV30 to TRBJ1-1; 7 bases align to TRBD1. CDR3 size: 13 residues. Germline V lookup: CDR1 GTSNPN, CDR2 SVGIG (reference sequence). The trim removed 4 bases at V and 10 bases at J, leaving 12 bases unmatched. CDR3 nucleotides: TGTGCCTGGAATCTCGGGCAGGGGGAAAGAGCTTTCTTT. This translates into CAWNLGQGERAFF.

CDR3: CASSLVGRGGYGYTF. CDR3 DNA sequence: TGTGCCAGCAGCTTGGTTGGCAGGGGTGGCTATGGCTACACCTTC. The rearrangement joins TRBV5-4 to TRBJ1-2; a possible D gene is TRBD1 (6 bases). CDR1 is SGHNT and CDR2 is YYREEE in the germline V gene (reference sequence). Trimming took 0 bases from V and 4 from J, leaving 13 bases between them. The CDR3 extends over 15 amino acids.

J is TRBJ2-7 and V is TRBV30; 11 bases align to TRBD2. CDR3 length: 14 amino acids. Germline CDR1 is GTSNPN and CDR2 is SVGIG (reference sequence). Trimming at V came to 4 bases and at J to 4 bases, leaving 6 bases not matched to a gene. The CDR3 bases are TGTGCCTGGACGTCCGGGACTAGCGGATACGAGCAGTACTTC. It translates to CAWTSGTSGYEQYF.

This rearrangement joins TRBV4-1 to TRBJ2-1; possible D gene TRBD1, 5 bases. CDR1 MGHRA and CDR2 YSYEKL come from the germline V gene. The ends were cut back, 4 bases at V and 4 bases at J, with 26 bases in the middle. This CDR3 spans 19 amino acids. CDR3 sequence reads: CASSRFMNRRLNKYNEQFF. CDR3 sequence (DNA): TGCGCCAGCAGCCGATTCATGAACAGGCGCTTAAATAAGTACAATGAGCAGTTCTTC.

This clone was observed once. The V call is TRBV28, the J call TRBJ2-1; TRBD2 might be the D (5 bases). This CDR3 region has 15 residues. The germline V gene has CDR1 MDHEN and CDR2 SYDVKM. Trimming took off 4 bases at V and 0 bases at J, with 10 bases between the two ends. As DNA, the CDR3 is TGTGCCAGCAGTTACGAGCGGAGCTCCTACAATGAGCAGTTCTTC. As protein: CASSYERSSYNEQFF. Drawing the rest from reference TRBV28 and TRBJ2-1, the complete variable domain is DVKVTQSSRYLVKRTGEKVFLECVQDMDHENMFWYRQDPGLGLRLIYFSYDVKMKEKGDIPEGYSVSREKKERFSLILESASTNQTSMYLCASSYERSSYNEQFFGPGTRLTVL.

The chain couples TRBV9 to TRBJ2-1; 10 bases map to TRBD2. Germline trimming cut 0 bases from V and 9 bases from J; bases unmatched to any gene: 6. This CDR3 has 15 amino acids. Germline assignment: CDR1 SGDLS and CDR2 YYNGEE. The chain's CDR3 is CASSVGTSGMGEQFF. CDR3 DNA: TGTGCCAGCAGCGTAGGCACTAGCGGGATGGGTGAGCAGTTCTTC.

V gene TRBV27 combines with J gene TRBJ2-1; 12 nucleotides line up with TRBD2. The germline V gene encodes CDR1 MNHEY and CDR2 SMNVEV (reference sequence). The V gene end was trimmed by 3 bases and the J gene end by 4 bases; junction bases not matched to a gene: 4. There are 16 residues in the CDR3. The CDR3 is CASSFRLAGVYNEQFF. DNA for the CDR3: TGTGCCAGCAGTTTTCGACTAGCGGGGGTTTACAATGAGCAGTTCTTC.

V usage is TRBV5-6 and J usage is TRBJ1-6, with a weak D call TRBD1 (6 bases). Between the trimmed V and J ends, which lost 1 base and 8 bases, there was a span of 16 bases. Germline V gene sequence: CDR1 SGHDT, CDR2 YYEEEE. There are 16 residues in the CDR3. CDR3 region: CASSLKKGDLDSPLHF. The CDR3 region has the DNA TGTGCCAGCAGCTTGAAGAAGGGGGACCTAGATTCACCCCTCCACTTT.

CDR3 sequence (DNA): TGTGCCATCACTGAAAAGGGACAGGGGGACACCGGGGAGCTGTTTTTT. It is translated as CAITEKGQGDTGELFF. The chain joins TRBV10-3 to TRBJ2-2, with 11 bases lining up with TRBD1. This CDR3 spans 16 amino acids. Germline CDR1 reads ENHRY; CDR2 reads SYGVKD. Losses at the gene ends were 7 bases for V and 3 bases for J; bases not matched to a gene: 7.

This rearrangement joins TRBV18 to TRBJ2-2, with 9 bases matching TRBD1. Germline V gene data show CDR1 as KGHSH and CDR2 as LQKENI. J was trimmed by 1 base and V by 3 bases; bases with no gene match: 6. CDR3 size: 17 residues. In DNA form, the CDR3 reads TGTGCCAGCTCACCGCTCCCGGGACAGGGGAACACCGGGGAGCTGTTTTTT. It encodes CASSPLPGQGNTGELFF.

V usage is TRBV11-3 and J usage is TRBJ1-1; 7 nucleotides align to TRBD1. Germline CDR1 is SGHNT and CDR2 is YENEEA. The CDR3 has 12 amino acids. J lost 8 bases, V lost 5 bases, and 5 bases had no gene match. CDR3 amino acids: CASSEGDSEAFF. As DNA, the CDR3 is TGTGCCAGCAGCGAAGGGGACAGCGAAGCTTTCTTT. The full variable domain, its missing parts supplied by reference TRBV11-3 and TRBJ1-1, is EAGVVQSPRYKIIEKKQPVAFWCNPISGHNTLYWYLQNLGQGPELLIRYENEEAVDDSQLPKDRFSAERLKGVDSTLKIQPAELGDSAVYLCASSEGDSEAFFGQGTRLTVV.

The V call is TRBV19, the J call TRBJ2-5; TRBD2 matches 7 bases. V lost 5 bases to trimming and J lost 5 bases; unmatched junction nucleotides: 8. The CDR3 is made up of 14 amino acids. Germline V gives CDR1 LNHDA, CDR2 SQIVND (reference sequence). CDR3 region: CASSYAGAWETQYF. Here the CDR3 DNA reads TGTGCCAGTAGTTACGCGGGAGCGTGGGAGACCCAGTACTTC. The variable domain in full, completed from reference TRBV19 and TRBJ2-5, reads DGGITQSPKYLFRKEGQNVTLSCEQNLNHDAMYWYRQDPGQGLRLIYYSQIVNDFQKGDIAEGYSVSREKKESFPLTVTSAQKNPTAFYLCASSYAGAWETQYFGPGTRLLVL.

This sequence joins TRBV18 and TRBJ2-7; 11 nucleotides align to TRBD2. The V gene's germline CDR1 is KGHSH and CDR2 LQKENI. The CDR3 spans 17 residues. With V trimmed by 3 bases and J by 1 base, 8 bases remained unmatched. The CDR3 bases are TGTGCCAGCTCACCTGCTAGCGGGGGGACCAAATCCTACGAGCAGTACTTC. Amino acids: CASSPASGGTKSYEQYF.

The rearrangement links TRBV6-1 to TRBJ1-2; D call uncertain. CDR3 size: 12 residues. Germline CDR1 MNHNS, CDR2 SASEGT. The germline V and J ends were trimmed by 11 bases and 4 bases, with 14 bases remaining between them. The CDR3 loop is CAGKDTFYGYTF. CDR3 DNA: TGTGCCGGCAAAGACACCTTCTATGGCTACACCTTC.

This chain uses TRBV30 with TRBJ2-1; D possibly corresponds to TRBD2 (6 bases). Trimming left V 0 bases short and J 6 bases short, with 15 bases between. CDR3 length: 15 residues. Germline CDR1 and CDR2: GTSNPN and SVGIG (reference sequence). CDR3 DNA sequence: TGTGCCTGGAGTGTCGGCCTAGCGATCTCCAATGAGCAGTTCTTC. Its translation: CAWSVGLAISNEQFF.

The genes are TRBV11-2 and TRBJ2-2; D is perhaps TRBD1 (6 bases). The CDR3 contains 14 residues. V was trimmed by 6 bases and J by 7 bases, leaving 15 bases between them. The germline CDR1 and CDR2 sequences are SGHAT and FQNNGV. CDR3 DNA: TGTGCCAGCAGTTCGATACCGGGACACGGGGAGCTGTTTTTT. Translation: CASSSIPGHGELFF.

This clone is a singleton in its sample. This chain connects TRBV7-2 to TRBJ2-2; no clear D gene. Between the trimmed V and J ends, which lost 2 bases and 0 bases, there was a span of 4 bases. This CDR3 contains 14 residues. Germline V lookup: CDR1 SGHTA, CDR2 FQGNSA. The DNA for the CDR3 is TGTGCCAGCAGCTTAAGCCCGAACACCGGGGAGCTGTTTTTT. Amino acids: CASSLSPNTGELFF.

The chain recombines TRBV18 with TRBJ2-5, with unresolved D. V was pared by 0 bases and J by 4 bases, with 9 bases between. Germline V lookup: CDR1 KGHSH, CDR2 LQKENI. The CDR3 extends over 14 amino acids. The DNA of the CDR3 is TGTGCCAGCTCACCACCCCGGTTGCGAGAGACCCAGTACTTC. As protein: CASSPPRLRETQYF.

V and J are TRBV4-3 and TRBJ1-1; the D gene is possibly TRBD1 (5 bases). The V gene lost 0 bases and the J gene lost 0 bases, with 8 bases spanning the gap. From germline, CDR1 is LGHNA and CDR2 YSLEER. The CDR3 loop spans 15 amino acids. CDR3 in amino acids: CASSQEARVNTEAFF. DNA of the CDR3: TGCGCCAGCAGCCAAGAAGCCAGGGTGAACACTGAAGCTTTCTTT.

The V and J genes are TRBV2 and TRBJ2-2, with D possibly TRBD2 on 5 matching bases. There are 15 residues in the CDR3. CDR1 and CDR2 from the germline V gene are SNHLY and FYNNEI. Deletions cut 6 bases from V and 3 bases from J, with 14 bases between. CDR3 bases: TGTGCCAGCAGGGAGGCACCACAATACACCGGGGAGCTGTTTTTT. This translates into CASREAPQYTGELFF.

The rearrangement uses TRBV5-1 and TRBJ2-1, with D possibly being TRBD2 (6 bases). CDR3 size: 14 residues. The germline V gene has CDR1 SGHRS and CDR2 YFSETQ. Trimming took off 2 bases at V and 1 base at J, with 7 bases between the two ends. In nucleotides, the CDR3 is TGCGCCAGCAGCTTAAGCGGGTCCTACAATGAGCAGTTCTTC. Translated, it gives CASSLSGSYNEQFF. Together with reference TRBV5-1 and TRBJ2-1, the CDR3 gives the full variable domain: KAGVTQTPRYLIKTRGQQVTLSCSPISGHRSVSWYQQTPGQGLQFLFEYFSETQRNKGNFPGRFSGRQFSNSRSEMNVSTLELGDSALYLCASSLSGSYNEQFFGPGTRLTVL.

This clone was seen just once. V gene TRBV25-1 combines with J gene TRBJ2-1; tentatively, D is TRBD2 (6 bases). This CDR3 contains 15 residues. Deletions cut 4 bases from V and 4 bases from J, with 14 bases between. Germline CDR1 MGHDK, CDR2 SYGVNS. Here the CDR3 reads CASSGAMAGYNEQFF. The CDR3 bases are TGTGCCAGCAGTGGGGCGATGGCGGGGTACAATGAGCAGTTCTTC.

The chain couples TRBV9 to TRBJ1-1, with D possibly TRBD1 on 6 matching bases. Trimming shortened V by 4 bases and J by 2 bases, and 12 bases separated the two germline ends. The CDR3 is made up of 14 amino acids. Per germline, CDR1 SGDLS and CDR2 YYNGEE. Written as DNA, the CDR3 is TGTGCCAGCAGCCCCATAGGGGGTAACACTGAAGCTTTCTTT. Its protein product is CASSPIGGNTEAFF.

This sequence joins TRBV6-5 and TRBJ2-7; D is undetermined. Germline loops: CDR1 MNHEY, CDR2 SVGAGI. The CDR3 covers 14 residues. Trimming left V 5 bases short and J 2 bases short, with 13 bases between. The CDR3 coding sequence is TGTGCCAGCAGTAGTTTAGGCGGAACCTACGAGCAGTACTTC. It encodes CASSSLGGTYEQYF.

The V and J genes are TRBV30 and TRBJ1-1; D possibly corresponds to TRBD1 (5 bases). Germline loops: CDR1 GTSNPN, CDR2 SVGIG (reference sequence). Trimming cost V 4 bases and J 12 bases, with 18 bases left between them. The CDR3 contains 12 residues. CDR3 sequence: CAWTGDPLMTFF. The CDR3 DNA sequence: TGTGCCTGGACGGGGGACCCACTTATGACTTTCTTT.

The gene calls are TRBV19 and TRBJ1-2, with D possibly TRBD1 on 5 matching bases. Trimming stripped 3 bases from V and 4 bases from J, with 18 bases between. In germline, CDR1 is LNHDA, CDR2 SQIVND (reference sequence). This CDR3 spans 16 amino acids. In DNA, the CDR3 is TGTGCCAGTAGTATTACCCAGACAGAGAAACTCTATGGCTACACCTTC. Protein product: CASSITQTEKLYGYTF. Full variable domain (remainder filled in from reference TRBV19 and TRBJ1-2): DGGITQSPKYLFRKEGQNVTLSCEQNLNHDAMYWYRQDPGQGLRLIYYSQIVNDFQKGDIAEGYSVSREKKESFPLTVTSAQKNPTAFYLCASSITQTEKLYGYTFGSGTRLTVV.

The chain has TRBV7-9 and TRBJ1-2, with 8 bases matching TRBD1. The CDR3 contains 16 residues. From germline, CDR1 is SEHNR and CDR2 FQNEAQ (reference sequence). V was pared by 8 bases and J by 4 bases, with 15 bases of the junction left unmatched. The CDR3 nucleotides are TGTGCCAGCGGGGGGCGGATGGCAGGGGGCACCTATGGCTACACCTTC. It codes for CASGGRMAGGTYGYTF.

The CDR3 nucleotides are TGTGCCAGCAGCGGACATAACTACGAGCAGTACTTC. Amino acid sequence: CASSGHNYEQYF. The V gene is TRBV6-6, the J gene TRBJ2-7; D is perhaps TRBD1 (5 bases). The CDR3 covers 12 residues. Germline loops: CDR1 MNHNY, CDR2 SVGAGI (reference sequence). The V and J ends lost 6 bases and 3 bases respectively, with 9 bases between them.